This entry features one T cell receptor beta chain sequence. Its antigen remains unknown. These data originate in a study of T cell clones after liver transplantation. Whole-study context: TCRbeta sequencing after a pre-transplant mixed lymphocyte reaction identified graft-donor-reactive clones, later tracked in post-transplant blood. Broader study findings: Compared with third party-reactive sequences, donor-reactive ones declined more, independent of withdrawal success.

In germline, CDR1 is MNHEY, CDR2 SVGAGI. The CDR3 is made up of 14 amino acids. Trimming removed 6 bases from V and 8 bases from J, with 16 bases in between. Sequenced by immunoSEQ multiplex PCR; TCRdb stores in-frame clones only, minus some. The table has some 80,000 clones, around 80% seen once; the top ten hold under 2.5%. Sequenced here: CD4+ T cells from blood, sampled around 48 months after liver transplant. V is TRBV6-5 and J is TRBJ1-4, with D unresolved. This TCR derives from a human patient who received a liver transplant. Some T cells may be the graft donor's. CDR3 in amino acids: CASREGPAGEKLFF. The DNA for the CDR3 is TGTGCCAGCAGAGAAGGGCCGGCCGGGGAAAAACTGTTTTTT.